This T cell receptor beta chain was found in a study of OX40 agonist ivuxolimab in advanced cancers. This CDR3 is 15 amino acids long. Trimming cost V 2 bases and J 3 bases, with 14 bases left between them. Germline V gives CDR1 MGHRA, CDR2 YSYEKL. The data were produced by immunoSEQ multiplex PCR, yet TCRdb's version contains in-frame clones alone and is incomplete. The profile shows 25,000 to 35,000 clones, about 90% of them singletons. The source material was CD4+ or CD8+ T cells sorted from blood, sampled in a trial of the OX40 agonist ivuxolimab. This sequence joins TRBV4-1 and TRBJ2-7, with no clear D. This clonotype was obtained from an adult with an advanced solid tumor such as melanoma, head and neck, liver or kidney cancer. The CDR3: CASSQSTDVFYEQYF. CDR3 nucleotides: TGCGCCAGCAGCCAATCTACAGATGTTTTCTACGAGCAGTACTTC.